This T cell receptor (beta chain) is from a study of radiotherapy plus CTLA-4 blockade in lung cancer (dated 2018 in TCRdb). Regarding the study in general: Among enrolled patients, 15% to 20% had an objective response and 30% to 40% reached disease control. Summary of the overall study and its limitations: Increased serum interferon-beta after radiation, together with early dynamic changes in blood T cell clones, were reported to be the strongest predictors of response. After treatment with radiotherapy and ipilimumab, TCR clones that originated in tumors expanded in peripheral blood.

For CDR1 and CDR2, the germline V gene lists MGHRA and YSYEKL. V is cut by 0 bases and J by 1 base, and the space between the germline ends is 12 bases. The CDR3 starts with the cysteine, ends with the phenylalanine, and has 16 residues. Of all the DNA, just the CDR3 is kept, 48 bases in frame from base 1. The study tested focal radiation therapy combined with CTLA-4 blockade (ipilimumab) in patients with chemo-refractory metastatic non-small-cell lung cancer. Remarks on this clone: There is no known antigen for this receptor. One base away there is no much larger clone; base qualities are not given.

Library method: the immunoSEQ multiplex PCR assay. Not all clones reach the TCRdb copy of this immuneACCESS table, which keeps in-frame sequences only. Checked studies attribute under half of the gap to unresolved V genes and leave the rest unexplained. Across this sample there are about 78,000 clones, with around 86% seen only once. The ten largest account for just over 2% of the sample. The sequenced sample was peripheral blood, obtained from a patient treated with radiotherapy plus ipilimumab. The receptor's source is a human donor with non-small cell lung cancer who had a partial response to radiotherapy plus ipilimumab. This chain joins TRBV4-1 to TRBJ1-2; no D gene call is confident. DNA sequence: TGCGCCAGCAGCCAAGAAAAAGGAGATTATAACTATGGCTACACCTTC. It translates to CASSQEKGDYNYGYTF.